Shown below are 31 T cell receptor beta chains from a single sample sequenced in a study of T cell responses to AZD1222 COVID-19 vaccine. Measured with immunoSEQ multiplex PCR; TCRdb has only the in-frame clones, and not every one. Counted here are over 95,000 clones, 80% to 95% occurring once; the ten biggest clones make up just over 8%. The sample in question was peripheral blood, obtained 28 days after the second AZD1222 dose. The receptors derive from an adult who received the AZD1222 COVID-19 vaccine.

V usage is TRBV7-2 and J usage is TRBJ2-1, with 9 bases lining up with TRBD1. CDR3 length: 15 residues. Germline CDR1 and CDR2: SGHTA and FQGNSA. Trimming at V came to 4 bases and at J to 7 bases, leaving 8 bases not matched to a gene. The CDR3 spells CASSSTGGVDNEQFF. The CDR3 DNA reads TGTGCCAGCAGCTCAACAGGGGGCGTTGATAATGAGCAGTTCTTC.

The J gene is TRBJ2-1, the V gene TRBV5-1; 13 positions agree with TRBD2. Trimming removed 0 bases from V and 7 bases from J; junction bases left unmatched: 1. CDR1 SGHRS and CDR2 YFSETQ come from the germline V gene. CDR3 size: 15 residues. The CDR3 reads CASSLGLAGGNEQFF. CDR3 in DNA: TGCGCCAGCAGCTTGGGACTAGCGGGAGGAAATGAGCAGTTCTTC. Full variable domain (outside the CDR3, taken from reference TRBV5-1 and TRBJ2-1): KAGVTQTPRYLIKTRGQQVTLSCSPISGHRSVSWYQQTPGQGLQFLFEYFSETQRNKGNFPGRFSGRQFSNSRSEMNVSTLELGDSALYLCASSLGLAGGNEQFFGPGTRLTVL.

The CDR3: CASSFTGTSGSRLLRETQYF. CDR3 nucleotide sequence: TGTGCCAGCAGTTTCACCGGGACTAGCGGGAGCCGCCTATTACGAGAGACCCAGTACTTC. This rearrangement joins TRBV28 to TRBJ2-5; 14 bases align to TRBD2. The germline gives CDR1 MDHEN, CDR2 SYDVKM. V lost 3 bases, J lost 4 bases, and 16 bases stayed unmatched. The CDR3 is 20 residues long.

This clone was picked up a small number of times. The chain employs TRBV5-4 and TRBJ1-1, with D unresolved. Trimming removed 0 bases from V and 1 base from J, with 4 bases in between. CDR3 length: 13 amino acids. CDR1 is SGHNT, CDR2 YYREEE, per germline (reference sequence). CDR3 residues: CASSLEANTEAFF. CDR3 DNA: TGTGCCAGCAGCTTGGAGGCGAACACTGAAGCTTTCTTT.

V and J are TRBV5-1 and TRBJ1-2; D is possibly TRBD1 (5 bases). This CDR3 is built from 12 residues. The germline V and J ends were trimmed by 4 bases and 4 bases, with 8 bases remaining between them. Germline values: CDR1 SGHRS, CDR2 YFSETQ. The CDR3 sequence: CASSGQGYGYTF. The CDR3 DNA follows: TGCGCCAGCAGCGGCCAGGGCTATGGCTACACCTTC.

The rearrangement links TRBV10-2 to TRBJ2-2; TRBD1 matches 10 bases. Trimming took 7 bases from V and 6 from J; bases not matched to a gene: 5. Germline V gene lookup returns CDR1 WSHSY and CDR2 SAAADI. The CDR3 runs to 14 residues. CDR3 amino acids: CASTGTGVAGELFF. The CDR3, as DNA: TGCGCCAGCACCGGGACAGGGGTCGCCGGGGAGCTGTTTTTT.

The rearrangement joins TRBV27 to TRBJ1-5; no firm D call. The V end was cut by 4 bases, the J end by 0 bases, with 7 bases between. The CDR3 runs to 14 residues. The V gene's germline CDR1 is MNHEY and CDR2 SMNVEV (reference sequence). The DNA for the CDR3 is TGTGCCAGCAGTTGGGATTATAGCAATCAGCCCCAGCATTTT. Its protein is CASSWDYSNQPQHF.

The chain employs TRBV6-5 and TRBJ2-1, with D possibly matching TRBD2 (5 bases). V dropped 7 bases and J dropped 4 bases, with 11 bases sitting between them. The CDR3 is made up of 13 amino acids. Germline V CDR1 and CDR2: MNHEY, SVGAGI. The CDR3 DNA reads as TGTGCCAGCACTCGACTATTATACAATGAGCAGTTCTTC. The encoded protein is CASTRLLYNEQFF.

The rearrangement uses TRBV5-8 and TRBJ1-6, with a weak D call TRBD1 (6 bases). The V end lost 4 bases, the J end lost 4 bases, and 9 bases lay between the germline ends. The CDR3 is 14 residues long. Per germline, CDR1 SGHTS and CDR2 YDEGEE. CDR3 residues: CASSLQGYNSPLHF. In nucleotides, the CDR3 is TGTGCCAGCAGCCTACAGGGTTATAATTCACCCCTCCACTTT.

The rearrangement joins TRBV28 to TRBJ2-7, with 12 bases lining up with TRBD2. The CDR3 runs 18 residues. Germline CDR1 is MDHEN and CDR2 is SYDVKM. The J segment lost 3 bases and the V segment lost 6 bases, leaving 15 bases of the junction unmatched. CDR3 nucleotides: TGTGCCAGCAGCTCCTACAGGGCTAGCGGGAGGGACCACTACGAGCAGTACTTC. Amino acids: CASSSYRASGRDHYEQYF.

The chain has TRBV28 and TRBJ1-2; 7 positions match TRBD1. Trimming took 2 bases from V and 4 from J; bases not matched to a gene: 7. CDR1 and CDR2 (germline): MDHEN, SYDVKM. The CDR3 loop spans 15 amino acids. CDR3 DNA sequence: TGTGCCAGCAGTTTAGGGGTGGGACAGATCTATGGCTACACCTTC. Its protein is CASSLGVGQIYGYTF.

The rearrangement uses TRBV2 and TRBJ2-7; D unresolved. V lost 8 bases, J lost 2 bases, and 16 bases lay in between. The CDR3 has 14 amino acids. Germline assignment: CDR1 SNHLY and CDR2 FYNNEI. CDR3 residues: CASFGIRYTYEQYF. CDR3 DNA: TGTGCCAGCTTCGGTATCCGGTATACCTACGAGCAGTACTTC.

This rearrangement joins TRBV3-1 (or the pseudogene TRBV3-2) to TRBJ2-1, with 9 positions matching TRBD2. The length of the CDR3 is 21 residues. Germline V lookup: CDR1 LGHDT, CDR2 YNNKEL (reference sequence). Trimming cost V 4 bases and J 0 bases; bases outside gene matches: 19. CDR3 DNA: TGTGCCAGCAGCCGGGCTAGCGGCGGGAGGGCCTACCTGAGCTCCTACAATGAGCAGTTCTTC. It codes for CASSRASGGRAYLSSYNEQFF.

V is TRBV7-9 and J is TRBJ2-2; 11 bases agree with TRBD2. The germline gives CDR1 SEHNR, CDR2 FQNEAQ (reference sequence). V was clipped by 4 bases and J by 5 bases; unmatched bases: 15. CDR3 size: 19 residues. CDR3 region: CASSSLLAGDLMSTGELFF. The CDR3 nucleotides are TGTGCCAGCAGCTCCCTACTAGCGGGAGATCTTATGTCGACCGGGGAGCTGTTTTTT.

This chain connects TRBV7-8 to TRBJ2-5; perhaps TRBD2 as D (6 bases). The CDR3 is 15 residues long. Trimming pared 2 bases from V and 2 bases from J, leaving 12 bases between. Germline CDR1 reads SGHVS; CDR2 reads FQNEAQ. The CDR3 reads CASSLTGTSQETQYF. For the CDR3, the DNA is TGTGCCAGCAGCTTAACTGGGACTTCACAAGAGACCCAGTACTTC.

The J gene is TRBJ2-1, the V gene TRBV27, with unresolved D. The length of the CDR3 is 10 residues. Germline V gene sequence: CDR1 MNHEY, CDR2 SMNVEV (reference sequence). V was pared by 6 bases and J by 15 bases, with 12 bases between. In DNA form, the CDR3 reads TGTGCCAGCAGAATGAACAGTTGGTTCTTC. It specifies CASRMNSWFF.

The rearrangement uses TRBV24-1 and TRBJ2-1; 8 nucleotides line up with TRBD1. The J segment lost 9 bases and the V segment lost 7 bases, leaving 10 bases of the junction unmatched. The CDR3 runs to 14 residues. CDR1 and CDR2 (germline): KGHDR, SFDVKD. CDR3 loop: CATSGTGQLGEQFF. Here the CDR3 DNA reads TGTGCCACCAGCGGGACAGGACAACTGGGTGAGCAGTTCTTC.

The chain carries TRBV18 and TRBJ2-2, with 12 bases fitting TRBD2. The germline CDR1 and CDR2 sequences are KGHSH and LQKENI. This CDR3 contains 16 residues. With 3 bases clipped from V and 7 bases from J, the junction kept 6 bases outside the gene matches. The CDR3 is CASSPLAGGIDGELFF. DNA for the CDR3: TGTGCCAGCTCACCTCTAGCGGGAGGGATCGACGGGGAGCTGTTTTTT.

V gene TRBV29-1 combines with J gene TRBJ2-3, with no clear D. CDR3 length equals 15 residues. The V end was cut by 2 bases, the J end by 0 bases, with 12 bases between. CDR1 is SQVTM and CDR2 is ANQGSEA in the germline V gene. CDR3 DNA sequence: TGCAGCGTTGAACACCTGAAGATGAGCACAGATACGCAGTATTTT. As protein: CSVEHLKMSTDTQYF.

The CDR3 spells CASSLAGGGSYNEQFF. CDR3 coding DNA: TGCGCCAGCAGCTTGGCCGGGGGTGGCTCCTACAATGAGCAGTTCTTC. This chain links TRBV5-1 with TRBJ2-1, with D possibly TRBD2 on 6 matching bases. This CDR3 comprises 16 residues. CDR1 SGHRS and CDR2 YFSETQ come from the germline V gene. Trimming removed 0 bases from V and 0 bases from J, with 10 bases in between. The variable domain in full, completed from reference TRBV5-1 and TRBJ2-1, reads KAGVTQTPRYLIKTRGQQVTLSCSPISGHRSVSWYQQTPGQGLQFLFEYFSETQRNKGNFPGRFSGRQFSNSRSEMNVSTLELGDSALYLCASSLAGGGSYNEQFFGPGTRLTVL.

The genes are TRBV27 and TRBJ1-2, with 8 bases aligning to TRBD1. The CDR3 totals 15 residues. After removal of 2 bases from V and 4 bases from J, the junction contained 6 bases not matched to a gene. Germline V gene data show CDR1 as MNHEY and CDR2 as SMNVEV (reference sequence). The CDR3 is CASSLGTGPLYGYTF. Here the CDR3 DNA reads TGTGCCAGCAGTTTAGGGACAGGCCCTCTCTATGGCTACACCTTC.

The chain is built from TRBV4-1 and TRBJ2-7; TRBD1 matches at 9 bases. Per the germline V gene, CDR1 is MGHRA and CDR2 is YSYEKL. Trimming removed 4 bases from V and 0 bases from J; junction bases left unmatched: 4. This CDR3 region has 15 residues. The CDR3 DNA sequence: TGCGCCAGCAGCCTAAGGACAGGGGACTCCTACGAGCAGTACTTC. It translates to CASSLRTGDSYEQYF.

The gene calls are TRBV5-4 and TRBJ2-1; no reliable D call. The V gene's germline CDR1 is SGHNT and CDR2 YYREEE (reference sequence). V lost 4 bases to trimming and J lost 1 base, with 6 bases between them. The CDR3 extends over 13 amino acids. CDR3: CASSTDSYNEQFF. Here the CDR3 DNA reads TGTGCCAGCAGCACCGATTCCTACAATGAGCAGTTCTTC.

J is TRBJ2-6 and V is TRBV28, with D tentatively TRBD1 (6 bases). Between the trimmed V and J ends, which lost 7 bases and 0 bases, there was a span of 16 bases. Germline CDR1 is MDHEN and CDR2 is SYDVKM. The CDR3 consists of 17 residues. CDR3 nucleotide sequence: TGTGCCAGCACCCTTAGGCAGGGGATCTCTGGGGCCAACGTCCTGACTTTC. Its protein is CASTLRQGISGANVLTF.

V usage is TRBV7-8 and J usage is TRBJ2-7; D might be TRBD1 or TRBD2, each matching 5 bases. V lost 0 bases and J lost 2, with 8 bases in between. Germline V CDR1 and CDR2: SGHVS, FQNEAQ. The CDR3 is made up of 14 amino acids. The CDR3 coding sequence is TGTGCCAGCAGCTTAGCCGGGACGGCCTACGAGCAGTACTTC. Its protein is CASSLAGTAYEQYF.

This chain uses TRBV12-3 or TRBV12-4 with TRBJ2-1; 8 nucleotides line up with TRBD2. After removal of 6 bases from V and 15 bases from J, the junction contained 10 bases not matched to a gene. CDR3 length: 12 amino acids. The CDR3 region is CASRPTGLAAFF. For the CDR3, the DNA is TGTGCCAGCAGGCCGACCGGACTAGCTGCGTTCTTC.

The rearrangement joins TRBV27 to TRBJ1-1, with 9 positions matching TRBD1. Germline V gives CDR1 MNHEY, CDR2 SMNVEV (reference sequence). V lost 5 bases, J lost 6 bases, and 13 bases stayed unmatched. There are 16 residues in the CDR3. The DNA of the CDR3 is TGTGCCAGCAGTCCGATCGACAGGGGGTTCCGGGCTGAAGCTTTCTTT. This sequence encodes CASSPIDRGFRAEAFF.

The rearrangement joins TRBV27 to TRBJ1-1; D might be TRBD1 (5 bases). Trimming took off 0 bases at V and 8 bases at J, with 10 bases between the two ends. Germline V gives CDR1 MNHEY, CDR2 SMNVEV (reference sequence). The CDR3 extends over 13 amino acids. The CDR3 spells CASSLSGRDEAFF. CDR3 in DNA: TGTGCCAGCAGTTTATCCGGGCGGGACGAAGCTTTCTTT.

This sequence joins TRBV19 and TRBJ1-1, with 10 bases aligning to TRBD1. The junction had 6 bases not matched to a gene; V was cut back by 9 bases and J by 5 bases. There are 13 residues in the CDR3. Germline assignment: CDR1 LNHDA and CDR2 SQIVND (reference sequence). The CDR3, as DNA: TGTGCCAGCCGGTCGGGACAGGGGACTGAAGCTTTCTTT. Translation gives CASRSGQGTEAFF.

The chain combines TRBV9 with TRBJ1-1, with D possibly matching TRBD1 (5 bases). V lost 1 base, J lost 4 bases, and 14 bases lay in between. This CDR3 contains 15 residues. Germline V gene sequence: CDR1 SGDLS, CDR2 YYNGEE. The CDR3 protein is CASSVTPSGGTEAFF. The DNA of the CDR3 is TGTGCCAGCAGCGTAACCCCCAGCGGGGGCACTGAAGCTTTCTTT.

V usage is TRBV6-2 or TRBV6-3 and J usage is TRBJ1-6; D is uncertain. From germline, CDR1 is MNHEY and CDR2 SVGEGT. V was trimmed by 5 bases and J by 8 bases, leaving 13 bases between them. The CDR3 covers 14 residues. The CDR3 loop is CASSMTLVDSPLHF. The CDR3 nucleotides are TGTGCCAGCAGTATGACCCTCGTGGATTCACCCCTCCACTTT.